A single sample is the source of the 12 T cell receptor beta chains below, sequenced in a study of T cells after yellow fever vaccination. TCRdb fed the 5' RACE reads into MiXCR, producing one record per CDR3 protein. The sample has about 320,000 distinct CDR3 sequences, around 4.3% seen once. The sequencing used PBMCs, collected 15 days after the yellow fever booster vaccination. Receptors were obtained from a man between 18 and 29 years old who received the YFV17D yellow fever vaccine.

This clonotype has only a few counts. The CDR3 protein is CASSYRGTNSPLHF. The CDR3 bases are TGTGCCAGCAGTTACAGGGGCACTAATTCACCCCTCCACTTT. The J gene is TRBJ1-6, the V gene TRBV7-2; 7 bases are a match to TRBD1. The CDR3 is 14 residues long. J gave up 6 bases and V 6 bases, and 5 bases lay outside the gene matches. Germline CDR1 SGHTA, CDR2 FQGNSA. The whole variable domain, remainder taken from reference TRBV7-2 and TRBJ1-6, is GAGVSQSPSNKVTEKGKDVELRCDPISGHTALYWYRQSLGQGLEFLIYFQGNSAPDKSGLPSDRFSAERTGGSVSTLTIQRTQQEDSAVYLCASSYRGTNSPLHFGNGTRLTVT.

CDR3 DNA sequence: TGTGCCACCAGTCCCAGGGGAGGGTGGGATCAGCCCCAGCATTTT. As protein: CATSPRGGWDQPQHF. The V gene is TRBV24-1, the J gene TRBJ1-5, with D tentatively TRBD1 (6 bases). CDR1 is KGHDR, CDR2 SFDVKD, per germline. The CDR3 runs 15 residues. The germline V and J ends were trimmed by 6 bases and 5 bases, with 16 bases remaining between them.

V usage is TRBV24-1 and J usage is TRBJ1-3; TRBD1 is a possible D gene (6 bases). With 9 bases removed from V and 0 bases from J, the gap between germline ends came to 17 bases. There are 16 residues in the CDR3. Germline lookup yields CDR1 KGHDR and CDR2 SFDVKD. The CDR3 reads CATETRGRASGNTIYF. Written as DNA, the CDR3 is TGTGCCACCGAAACCAGGGGAAGGGCCTCTGGAAACACCATATATTTT.

This clonotype came up many times. The chain links TRBV12-3 or TRBV12-4 to TRBJ2-5; no clear D gene. The germline V and J ends were trimmed by 5 bases and 4 bases, with 8 bases remaining between them. There are 12 residues in the CDR3. This chain's CDR3 is CASSLTPETQYF. The CDR3 DNA is TGTGCCAGCAGTCTTACCCCAGAGACCCAGTACTTC.

The chain joins TRBV5-8 to TRBJ1-5; 9 nucleotides match TRBD1. This CDR3 is 17 amino acids long. The V gene's germline CDR1 is SGHTS and CDR2 YDEGEE. V trimming: 4 bases; J trimming: 2 bases; junction bases outside the gene matches: 10. CDR3 sequence (DNA): TGTGCCAGCAGCCGAGTGGACAGGGGTTTTCGCAATCAGCCCCAGCATTTT. Amino acid sequence: CASSRVDRGFRNQPQHF.

This clonotype was counted a few times. The V gene is TRBV20-1, the J gene TRBJ1-1; 7 bases are a match to TRBD1. Germline V gene sequence: CDR1 DFQATT, CDR2 SNEGSKA (reference sequence). The CDR3 length is 13 residues. V trimming: 6 bases; J trimming: 5 bases; junction bases outside the gene matches: 9. This CDR3 is CSAGRDSQTEAFF. In nucleotides, the CDR3 is TGCAGTGCCGGGCGGGACAGTCAAACTGAAGCTTTCTTT.

This clonotype was recorded a few times. This chain links TRBV7-2 with TRBJ1-2; maybe TRBD1 (5 bases). Germline V lookup: CDR1 SGHTA, CDR2 FQGNSA. V was pared by 5 bases and J by 0 bases, with 13 bases between. The CDR3 has 15 amino acids. This CDR3 reads CASSIRQRSNYGYTF. The CDR3 DNA reads TGTGCCAGCAGCATTCGACAGAGATCTAACTATGGCTACACCTTC. The full variable domain, its missing parts supplied by reference TRBV7-2 and TRBJ1-2, is GAGVSQSPSNKVTEKGKDVELRCDPISGHTALYWYRQSLGQGLEFLIYFQGNSAPDKSGLPSDRFSAERTGGSVSTLTIQRTQQEDSAVYLCASSIRQRSNYGYTFGSGTRLTVV.

This clonotype showed up just a few times. The rearrangement uses TRBV24-1 and TRBJ2-2; D uncertain. Looked up from germline, CDR1 is KGHDR and CDR2 is SFDVKD. This CDR3 is 12 amino acids long. V was cut by 1 base and J by 6 bases, with 2 bases left in between. In DNA form, the CDR3 reads TGTGCCACCAGTGATTTTGCCGGGGAGCTGTTTTTT. This gives the protein CATSDFAGELFF.

This clonotype came up a few times. This chain uses TRBV5-1 with TRBJ2-7; TRBD1 agrees at 7 bases. The germline gives CDR1 SGHRS, CDR2 YFSETQ. The CDR3 runs 15 residues. The V segment lost 0 bases and the J segment 7 bases; nucleotides outside the gene matches: 10. The CDR3 nucleotides read TGCGCCAGCAGCTTGGTTTTAGGGGGCCGAGGGGAGCAGTACTTC. Translated, it gives CASSLVLGGRGEQYF.

This clonotype was seen only a few times. The genes are TRBV4-1 and TRBJ2-3; the D gene could be TRBD1 or TRBD2 (5 bases each). The germline V gene encodes CDR1 MGHRA and CDR2 YSYEKL. Trimming removed 3 bases at V and 5 bases at J, with 18 bases between. The CDR3 totals 16 residues. The DNA for the CDR3 is TGCGCCAGCAGCCATCCAGGGACCATCGTGAGAGATACGCAGTATTTT. Residues: CASSHPGTIVRDTQYF.

The chain joins TRBV20-1 to TRBJ1-6; the D gene is possibly TRBD1 (5 bases). The V and J ends lost 3 bases and 14 bases respectively, with 14 bases between them. Per germline, CDR1 DFQATT and CDR2 SNEGSKA (reference sequence). The CDR3 length is 12 residues. For the CDR3, the DNA is TGCAGTGCTAGGGGGGAGCCCCGCTCCCTCCACTTT. Amino acids: CSARGEPRSLHF.

This clonotype occurred a few times. The gene calls are TRBV29-1 and TRBJ2-3, with a possible D match to TRBD1 (7 bases). The V and J ends lost 3 bases and 3 bases respectively, with 16 bases between them. CDR1 and CDR2 from the germline V gene are SQVTM and ANQGSEA. The CDR3 runs to 15 residues. The CDR3 sequence is CSVEETGRWTDTQYF. CDR3 sequence (DNA): TGCAGCGTTGAGGAGACAGGGAGGTGGACAGATACGCAGTATTTT.